A single sample is the source of the 18 T cell receptor beta chains below, sequenced in a study of type 1 and type 2 diabetes patients. Genomic DNA was the PCR template. Multiplex PCR with 30 forward and 13 reverse primers amplified the TCR beta CDR3. TCRdb fed the multiplex PCR reads into MiXCR, producing one record per CDR3 protein. The sample carries fewer than 300,000 distinct CDR3 sequences, around 47% recorded once. The sample taken for sequencing was peripheral blood mononuclear cells (PBMCs). The origin of the receptors is a man aged 18 to 30 with type 2 diabetes.

V is TRBV9 and J is TRBJ2-5; D remains unclear. This CDR3 has 13 amino acids. Trimming left V 5 bases short and J 4 bases short, with 12 bases between. Germline V gene lookup returns CDR1 SGDLS and CDR2 YYNGEE. The CDR3 DNA reads as TGTGCCAGCAGTTACATGAGCGCAGAGACCCAGTACTTC. It specifies CASSYMSAETQYF.

The CDR3, as DNA: TGTGCCAGCAGAGACTCGGGGGGGACAGATACGCAGTATTTT. It is translated as CASRDSGGTDTQYF. The gene calls are TRBV7-3 and TRBJ2-3; TRBD2 matches at 8 bases. The V gene's germline CDR1 is SGHTA and CDR2 FQGTGA. Trimming took 6 bases from V and 3 from J; bases not matched to a gene: 5. The CDR3 consists of 14 residues.

Regarding this clonotype: No conserved phenylalanine or tryptophan is present at the end of the CDR3, so a read error is the likely explanation. The DNA of the CDR3 is TGTGCCAGTCTCGACAGGGGGGGACGGAGCAATCAGCCCCAGCATCTT. Translated, it gives CASLDRGGRSNQPQHL. V and J are TRBV19 and TRBJ1-5; 9 bases match TRBD1. V gave up 8 bases and J gave up 1 base; unmatched junction bases: 9. CDR1 LNHDA and CDR2 SQIVND come from the germline V gene (reference sequence). This CDR3 is 16 amino acids long.

J is TRBJ2-7 and V is TRBV19; 9 bases map to TRBD2. Germline lookup yields CDR1 LNHDA and CDR2 SQIVND (reference sequence). V shed 6 bases and J 6 bases; nucleotides not matched to a gene: 6. CDR3 length: 13 amino acids. This CDR3 reads CASREGLAGEQYF. The CDR3 region has the DNA TGTGCCAGTAGAGAGGGACTAGCTGGCGAGCAGTACTTC.

V gene TRBV27 combines with J gene TRBJ1-2; D call uncertain. Trimming pared 5 bases from V and 8 bases from J, leaving 18 bases between. CDR1 and CDR2 (germline): MNHEY, SMNVEV (reference sequence). This CDR3 region has 14 residues. CDR3 protein: CASSQTLGSVGYTF. The CDR3 DNA reads as TGTGCCAGCAGTCAGACCCTGGGCTCAGTGGGCTACACCTTC.

This clonotype was observed a few times. The chain couples TRBV9 to TRBJ2-7, with D possibly matching TRBD2 (6 bases). From germline, CDR1 is SGDLS and CDR2 YYNGEE. This CDR3 spans 15 amino acids. Trimming removed 0 bases from V and 0 bases from J, with 10 bases in between. CDR3 in amino acids: CASSVAGVRSYEQYF. Written as DNA, the CDR3 is TGTGCCAGCAGCGTAGCGGGAGTTCGCTCCTACGAGCAGTACTTC.

V and J are TRBV20-1 and TRBJ2-6; no firm D call. Germline values: CDR1 DFQATT, CDR2 SNEGSKA (reference sequence). The germline V and J ends were trimmed by 5 bases and 2 bases, with 7 bases remaining between them. This CDR3 spans 13 amino acids. CDR3 residues: CSAYPPGANVLTF. CDR3 nucleotides: TGCAGTGCTTACCCCCCTGGGGCCAACGTCCTGACTTTC.

The V and J genes are TRBV30 and TRBJ2-7; 7 bases agree with TRBD1. Germline-derived CDR1 and CDR2 are GTSNPN and SVGIG (reference sequence). V was clipped by 3 bases and J by 1 base; unmatched bases: 3. This CDR3 region has 13 residues. This CDR3 is CAWRTGFSYEQYF. The DNA for the CDR3 is TGTGCCTGGAGGACAGGGTTTTCCTACGAGCAGTACTTC. Full variable domain (remainder filled in from reference TRBV30 and TRBJ2-7): SQTIHQWPATLVQPVGSPLSLECTVEGTSNPNLYWYRQAAGRGLQLLFYSVGIGQISSEVPQNLSASRPQDRQFILSSKKLLLSDSGFYLCAWRTGFSYEQYFGPGTRLTVT.

The chain links TRBV28 to TRBJ1-2; TRBD1 agrees at 8 bases. Germline loops: CDR1 MDHEN, CDR2 SYDVKM. The CDR3 runs 17 residues. The V and J ends lost 6 bases and 1 base, in that order; junction bases with no gene match: 13. DNA of the CDR3: TGTGCCAGCAGCCGAACCCGACAGGGGACTGGTAACTATGGCTACACCTTC. Amino acids: CASSRTRQGTGNYGYTF.

This clonotype was found a few times. CDR3 sequence: CASSLDPAGGTDTQYF. In nucleotides, the CDR3 is TGTGCCAGCAGCTTAGACCCAGCGGGAGGCACAGATACGCAGTATTTT. The rearrangement links TRBV7-2 to TRBJ2-3, with 8 bases identical to TRBD2. V shed 1 base, J shed 1 base, and the junction held 4 bases outside the gene matches. CDR3 length: 16 amino acids. CDR1 and CDR2 from the germline V gene are SGHTA and FQGNSA.

Only a few counts were recorded for this clonotype. The chain joins TRBV27 to TRBJ2-7, with TRBD1 matching over 9 bases. Germline V gene sequence: CDR1 MNHEY, CDR2 SMNVEV (reference sequence). Losses at the gene ends were 6 bases for V and 3 bases for J; bases not matched to a gene: 12. The CDR3 covers 16 residues. The CDR3 here is CASSHQRTGANYEQYF. CDR3 coding DNA: TGTGCCAGCAGCCACCAAAGGACAGGGGCCAACTACGAGCAGTACTTC.

In the case of this clonotype: Since no conserved phenylalanine or tryptophan closes the CDR3, a read error is the likely cause. The chain joins TRBV27 to TRBJ1-1, with D unresolved. The V and J ends lost 5 bases and 0 bases respectively, with 7 bases between them. CDR3 size: 13 residues. Germline V gene data show CDR1 as MNHEY and CDR2 as SMNVEV (reference sequence). CDR3 sequence: CASSLLMNTEAFS. For the CDR3, the DNA is TGTGCCAGCAGTCTATTGATGAACACTGAAGCTTTCTCT.

CDR3 loop: CASSFRRGHGYTF. CDR3 DNA: TGTGCCAGCAGTTTTCGGAGAGGCCATGGCTACACCTTC. The chain recombines TRBV27 with TRBJ1-2; D not certain. The CDR3 extends over 13 amino acids. Per germline, CDR1 MNHEY and CDR2 SMNVEV (reference sequence). V was trimmed by 3 bases and J by 6 bases, leaving 11 bases between them.

J is TRBJ2-5 and V is TRBV19; D is possibly TRBD1 or TRBD2 (5 bases each). V was trimmed by 5 bases and J by 4 bases, leaving 11 bases between them. CDR1 LNHDA and CDR2 SQIVND come from the germline V gene (reference sequence). This CDR3 is 13 amino acids long. The CDR3 coding sequence is TGTGCCAGTAGTGCTCAGAGGGGAGAGACCCAGTACTTC. As protein: CASSAQRGETQYF.

This chain connects TRBV20-1 to TRBJ2-5, with TRBD2 identical over 8 bases. CDR3 length equals 14 residues. V lost 5 bases and J lost 2; bases outside the gene matches: 7. Germline V lookup: CDR1 DFQATT, CDR2 SNEGSKA (reference sequence). CDR3 region: CSALSGGPQETQYF. CDR3 coding DNA: TGCAGTGCTCTAAGCGGGGGTCCTCAAGAGACCCAGTACTTC.

The chain links TRBV3-1 to TRBJ2-5; the D is unclear. The CDR3 spans 13 residues. Trimming removed 8 bases from V and 4 bases from J, with 14 bases in between. Germline V gene lookup returns CDR1 LGHDT and CDR2 YNNKEL (reference sequence). CDR3 sequence: CASAPNWGETQYF. The CDR3 DNA reads TGTGCCAGCGCCCCAAATTGGGGAGAGACCCAGTACTTC.

This chain connects TRBV30 to TRBJ1-2, with TRBD1 matching over 7 bases. This CDR3 spans 13 amino acids. V dropped 3 bases and J dropped 8; count of bases not matched to a gene: 9. From germline, CDR1 is GTSNPN and CDR2 SVGIG (reference sequence). CDR3 protein: CAWRREGADGYTF. The CDR3 DNA reads as TGTGCCTGGAGACGGGAGGGGGCGGACGGCTACACCTTC.

This clonotype was seen a few times. The CDR3 coding sequence is TGTGCCATCAGTGAGTCCGGGGGCGCGCGTGAGCAGTACTTC. Residues: CAISESGGAREQYF. The J gene is TRBJ2-7, the V gene TRBV10-3, with D possibly called TRBD1 or TRBD2 (6 bases each). Looked up from germline, CDR1 is ENHRY and CDR2 is SYGVKD. The CDR3 covers 14 residues. V was shortened by 0 bases and J by 7 bases, with 13 bases between the two germline ends.